The next 17 T cell receptor beta chains were all read from a single sample in a study of blood T cell repertoires in COVID-19. The data were produced by immunoSEQ multiplex PCR, yet TCRdb's version contains in-frame clones alone and is incomplete. The table shows tens of thousands of clones, with about 79% occurring only once. Sequenced input: peripheral blood. All receptors derive from a woman aged 60-75 years with acute or convalescent COVID-19.

The chain has TRBV28 and TRBJ1-1, with D perhaps TRBD1 (6 bases). The V and J ends lost 6 bases and 4 bases respectively, with 15 bases between them. Germline values: CDR1 MDHEN, CDR2 SYDVKM. This CDR3 has 14 amino acids. CDR3 DNA sequence: TGTGCCAGCAGGGATTCCGTGGGGGCCACTGAAGCTTTCTTT. Its translation is CASRDSVGATEAFF. Full variable domain (outside the CDR3, taken from reference TRBV28 and TRBJ1-1): DVKVTQSSRYLVKRTGEKVFLECVQDMDHENMFWYRQDPGLGLRLIYFSYDVKMKEKGDIPEGYSVSREKKERFSLILESASTNQTSMYLCASRDSVGATEAFFGQGTRLTVV.

The V and J genes are TRBV3-1 (or the pseudogene TRBV3-2) and TRBJ1-4; the D gene is possibly TRBD1 (5 bases). The CDR3 covers 14 residues. Germline V gives CDR1 LGHDT, CDR2 YNNKEL (reference sequence). V shed 4 bases and J shed 2 bases, with 8 bases lying between them. In nucleotides, the CDR3 is TGTGCCAGCAGCCCTGGGACTACTAATGAAAAACTGTTTTTT. This gives the protein CASSPGTTNEKLFF.

CDR3 bases: TGTGCCAGCAGTTTAGGAGGGAGGACTGAAGCTTTCTTT. Its translation: CASSLGGRTEAFF. The rearrangement uses TRBV12-3 or TRBV12-4 and TRBJ1-1, with D uncertain. The germline V and J ends were trimmed by 1 base and 5 bases, with 8 bases remaining between them. This CDR3 is 13 amino acids long.

The gene calls are TRBV27 and TRBJ2-1; 9 bases match TRBD2. Looked up from germline, CDR1 is MNHEY and CDR2 is SMNVEV (reference sequence). The CDR3 sequence is 16 residues long. The junction had 6 bases not matched to a gene; V was cut back by 2 bases and J by 4 bases. The chain's CDR3 is CASSLRLAERYNEQFF. The CDR3, as DNA: TGTGCCAGCAGTTTAAGACTAGCGGAGAGATACAATGAGCAGTTCTTC.

This chain joins TRBV6-5 and TRBJ2-7; 7 nucleotides line up with TRBD1. This CDR3 region has 14 residues. Germline-derived CDR1 and CDR2 are MNHEY and SVGAGI. Losses at the gene ends were 4 bases for V and 6 bases for J; bases not matched to a gene: 9. CDR3 sequence reads: CASSSTGNSREQYF. CDR3 in DNA: TGTGCCAGCAGTTCGACAGGGAACAGCCGCGAGCAGTACTTC.

The chain links TRBV28 to TRBJ1-3; D uncertain. This CDR3 spans 12 amino acids. V shed 3 bases and J shed 8 bases, with 8 bases lying between them. Germline loops: CDR1 MDHEN, CDR2 SYDVKM. The CDR3 DNA is TGTGCCAGCAGTTTGCCAGGTGACACCATATATTTT. The encoded protein is CASSLPGDTIYF.

The chain carries TRBV6-5 and TRBJ1-1; weak D call: TRBD1 (6 bases). CDR1 is MNHEY, CDR2 SVGAGI, per germline. With 6 bases removed from V and 5 bases from J, the gap between germline ends came to 13 bases. The CDR3 has 13 amino acids. CDR3 in DNA: TGTGCCAGCAGGAGTACAGGGCAGACTGAAGCTTTCTTT. This gives the protein CASRSTGQTEAFF.

The gene calls are TRBV6-1 and TRBJ1-5, with D possibly being TRBD1 (5 bases). Trimming left V 2 bases short and J 7 bases short, with 9 bases between. In germline, CDR1 is MNHNS, CDR2 SASEGT. This CDR3 contains 13 residues. The DNA for the CDR3 is TGTGCCAGCAGTGAAATCACAGGACAGCCCCAGCATTTT. It yields the protein CASSEITGQPQHF.

V is TRBV7-2 and J is TRBJ1-5, with 8 bases lining up with TRBD1. This CDR3 comprises 14 residues. V lost 4 bases, J lost 3 bases, and 2 bases stayed unmatched. Germline V lookup: CDR1 SGHTA, CDR2 FQGNSA. Here the CDR3 reads CASSSGGYNQPQHF. The CDR3 coding sequence is TGTGCCAGCAGCTCAGGGGGCTACAATCAGCCCCAGCATTTT.

The chain couples TRBV5-1 to TRBJ1-4, with D maybe TRBD1 (6 bases). Trimming took off 0 bases at V and 8 bases at J, with 14 bases between the two ends. CDR3 size: 15 residues. Germline-derived CDR1 and CDR2 are SGHRS and YFSETQ. This chain's CDR3 is CASSLGGRLDEKLFF. The CDR3 DNA is TGCGCCAGCAGCTTGGGGGGGCGCTTGGACGAAAAACTGTTTTTT. Complete variable domain (other parts from reference TRBV5-1 and TRBJ1-4): KAGVTQTPRYLIKTRGQQVTLSCSPISGHRSVSWYQQTPGQGLQFLFEYFSETQRNKGNFPGRFSGRQFSNSRSEMNVSTLELGDSALYLCASSLGGRLDEKLFFGSGTQLSVL.

The chain carries TRBV2 and TRBJ2-3, with 13 positions matching TRBD2. The CDR3 runs to 17 residues. J gave up 2 bases and V 7 bases, and 9 bases lay outside the gene matches. Per germline, CDR1 SNHLY and CDR2 FYNNEI. CDR3 DNA sequence: TGTGCCAGCATGTCGGGACTAGCGGGGACCCACACAGATACGCAGTATTTT. It encodes CASMSGLAGTHTDTQYF. Variable domain in full (rest from reference TRBV2 and TRBJ2-3): EPEVTQTPSHQVTQMGQEVILRCVPISNHLYFYWYRQILGQKVEFLVSFYNNEISEKSEIFDDQFSVERPDGSNFTLKIRSTKLEDSAMYFCASMSGLAGTHTDTQYFGPGTRLTVL.

The chain uses TRBV19 and TRBJ2-1; 8 nucleotides agree with TRBD2. The CDR3 has 14 amino acids. CDR1 is LNHDA, CDR2 SQIVND, per germline (reference sequence). V was clipped by 6 bases and J by 9 bases; unmatched bases: 10. CDR3 amino acids: CASRSSGKGAEQFF. The CDR3 bases are TGTGCCAGTAGAAGTAGCGGGAAGGGCGCTGAGCAGTTCTTC.

The V call is TRBV30, the J call TRBJ2-7; weak D call: TRBD2 (5 bases). The germline V gene encodes CDR1 GTSNPN and CDR2 SVGIG (reference sequence). Deletions cut 1 base from V and 3 bases from J, with 10 bases between. The CDR3 extends over 13 amino acids. The CDR3 nucleotides are TGTGCCTGGAGTGGGACTGCCCGCTACGAGCAGTACTTC. Translating it yields CAWSGTARYEQYF.

This clone was detected once. The chain carries TRBV6-6 and TRBJ1-1; D remains unclear. V lost 2 bases and J 1 base, leaving 8 bases between the germline ends. CDR1 and CDR2 (germline): MNHNY, SVGAGI (reference sequence). The CDR3 sequence is 14 residues long. CDR3 sequence reads: CASSYPEQNTEAFF. The CDR3 bases are TGTGCCAGCAGTTACCCCGAACAGAACACTGAAGCTTTCTTT.

The genes are TRBV4-1 and TRBJ2-1; D perhaps matches TRBD2 (5 bases). CDR3 length: 16 residues. The V gene's germline CDR1 is MGHRA and CDR2 YSYEKL. The V and J ends lost 4 bases and 0 bases respectively, with 13 bases between them. The CDR3 sequence is CASSRVTRASYNEQFF. The CDR3 DNA reads as TGCGCCAGCAGCCGGGTAACTAGGGCCTCCTACAATGAGCAGTTCTTC.

The chain links TRBV27 to TRBJ2-3; weak D call: TRBD1 (5 bases). CDR1 MNHEY and CDR2 SMNVEV come from the germline V gene (reference sequence). The CDR3 has 16 residues. Trimming removed 6 bases at V and 1 base at J, with 17 bases between. The CDR3 spells CASSSEQVRRTDTQYF. CDR3 bases: TGTGCCAGCAGCTCGGAACAGGTTAGGCGCACAGATACGCAGTATTTT.

This CDR3 is CASSLGGGVVNTEAFF. CDR3 sequence (DNA): TGTGCCAGCAGCCTGGGGGGGGGAGTAGTGAACACTGAAGCTTTCTTT. The chain has TRBV7-2 and TRBJ1-1; a weak D match, TRBD1 (5 bases). CDR1 and CDR2 (germline): SGHTA, FQGNSA. Trimming left V 5 bases short and J 0 bases short, with 16 bases between. The CDR3 covers 16 residues.